The sample holds many counts of the clone carrying this TCR beta chain. The antigen remains unidentified. The data derive from a study of type 1 and type 2 diabetes patients. Study outcomes and limitations: Both CD4+ and CD8+ type 2 diabetes repertoires showed significantly higher diversity than type 1.

Genomic DNA was the PCR template. A primer set of 30 forward and 13 reverse primers amplified the CDR3. TCRdb used MiXCR to reprocess the multiplex PCR reads, holding one entry per CDR3 protein. The repertoire includes around 300,000 distinct CDR3 sequences, 47% of them detected once, and roughly an eighth sits in the top ten. The germline V gene has CDR1 DFQATT and CDR2 SNEGSKA (reference sequence). V dropped 6 bases and J dropped 0 bases, with 6 bases sitting between them. The CDR3 contains 11 residues. The genes are TRBV20-1 and TRBJ2-7; D not resolved. This clonotype was sampled from a man between 18 and 29 years old with type 2 diabetes. Sequenced sample: peripheral blood mononuclear cells (PBMCs). Written as DNA, the CDR3 is TGCAGTGCGAGTAGCTCCTACGAGCAGTACTTC. Translation gives CSASSSYEQYF.